The 21 T cell receptor beta chains listed next were all sequenced from one sample in a study of T-cell memory formation after mild COVID-19. Each CDR3 protein gets one entry after TCRdb re-called the 5' RACE reads with MiXCR. The sample holds around 140,000 distinct CDR3 sequences, 6% to 6.5% seen once. The sample was PBMCs or a T cell subset sorted from them (not recorded which). The receptors were gathered from an adult woman who had mild COVID-19 (a few samples of this study predate the infection). Cell type and time point are not known.

At least ten counts were recorded for this clonotype. The chain recombines TRBV12-3 or TRBV12-4 with TRBJ2-3, with 14 bases fitting TRBD2. This CDR3 spans 17 amino acids. V shed 10 bases, J shed 1 base, and the junction held 10 bases outside the gene matches. The CDR3 here is CATGTSGGVPGTDTQYF. CDR3 coding DNA: TGTGCCACCGGGACTAGCGGGGGAGTCCCGGGCACAGATACGCAGTATTTT.

This clonotype was counted at least ten times. This chain uses TRBV7-8 with TRBJ2-6, with D perhaps TRBD1 (6 bases). The germline V gene encodes CDR1 SGHVS and CDR2 FQNEAQ. The V and J ends lost 5 bases and 2 bases respectively, with 13 bases between them. This CDR3 comprises 16 residues. Here the CDR3 DNA reads TGTGCCAGCAGCCCCTACAGGGCCCCTGGGGCCAACGTCCTGACTTTC. Its translation: CASSPYRAPGANVLTF. Looking up the rest from reference TRBV7-8 and TRBJ2-6 gives the full variable domain: GAGVSQSPRYKVAKRGQDVALRCDPISGHVSLFWYQQALGQGPEFLTYFQNEAQLDKSGLPSDRFFAERPEGSVSTLKIQRTQQEDSAVYLCASSPYRAPGANVLTFGAGSRLTVL.

The gene calls are TRBV18 and TRBJ2-7, with D possibly TRBD2 on 6 matching bases. V was shortened by 2 bases and J by 1 base, with 15 bases between the two germline ends. Germline V gene lookup returns CDR1 KGHSH and CDR2 LQKENI. CDR3 length: 16 amino acids. The CDR3 here is CASSPGGLRDSYEQYF. Written as DNA, the CDR3 is TGTGCCAGCTCACCAGGGGGACTCCGTGATTCCTACGAGCAGTACTTC. Full variable domain (missing parts from reference TRBV18 and TRBJ2-7): NAGVMQNPRHLVRRRGQEARLRCSPMKGHSHVYWYRQLPEEGLKFMVYLQKENIIDESGMPKERFSAEFPKEGPSILRIQQVVRGDSAAYFCASSPGGLRDSYEQYFGPGTRLTVT.

This clonotype was observed at least ten times. The chain carries TRBV6-5 and TRBJ2-3; D might be TRBD1 or TRBD2, each matching 5 bases. V was trimmed by 5 bases and J by 0 bases, leaving 9 bases between them. There are 14 residues in the CDR3. The V gene's germline CDR1 is MNHEY and CDR2 SVGAGI. DNA of the CDR3: TGTGCCAGCAGTCACAGGACTAGCACAGATACGCAGTATTTT. It translates to CASSHRTSTDTQYF.

This clonotype was observed at least ten times. J is TRBJ2-1 and V is TRBV5-1; the match to TRBD1 covers 9 bases. Germline V gene lookup returns CDR1 SGHRS and CDR2 YFSETQ. CDR3 length equals 16 residues. Trimming at V came to 4 bases and at J to 1 base, leaving 6 bases not matched to a gene. The CDR3 reads CASSIRTGESYNEQFF. The CDR3 bases are TGCGCCAGCAGCATTCGGACAGGGGAGTCCTACAATGAGCAGTTCTTC. Looking up the rest from reference TRBV5-1 and TRBJ2-1 gives the full variable domain: KAGVTQTPRYLIKTRGQQVTLSCSPISGHRSVSWYQQTPGQGLQFLFEYFSETQRNKGNFPGRFSGRQFSNSRSEMNVSTLELGDSALYLCASSIRTGESYNEQFFGPGTRLTVL.

This clonotype has just a few counts. CDR3 nucleotides: TGTGCCAGCAGTTTGCTCGGGACTTCCACTGGCTACACCTTC. Encoded protein: CASSLLGTSTGYTF. The J gene is TRBJ1-2, the V gene TRBV12-3 or TRBV12-4, with TRBD1 as a possible D gene (5 bases). V shed 3 bases and J shed 7 bases, with 15 bases lying between them. This CDR3 has 14 residues.

This clonotype was counted a few times. The CDR3 DNA is TGTGCCACCAGCAGAGATAGGGATGGGCGGGGTGGCTACACCTTC. Translated: CATSRDRDGRGGYTF. The V gene is TRBV15, the J gene TRBJ1-2; unclear D gene. The V end was cut by 0 bases, the J end by 7 bases, with 15 bases between. This CDR3 has 15 amino acids. The germline V gene has CDR1 LNHNV and CDR2 YYDKDF (reference sequence).

This clonotype appeared a few times. The chain carries TRBV12-3 or TRBV12-4 and TRBJ2-7, with D possibly matching TRBD2 (6 bases). V lost 5 bases and J lost 9, with 26 bases in between. The CDR3 consists of 16 residues. CDR3 sequence (DNA): TGTGCCAGCAGTCCGGTCGGTAATAGCGGAACAAAATGGCAGTACTTC. It is translated as CASSPVGNSGTKWQYF.

The rearrangement links TRBV10-3 to TRBJ2-1; 10 bases align to TRBD2. Germline CDR1 ENHRY, CDR2 SYGVKD. V lost 0 bases to trimming and J lost 7 bases; unmatched junction nucleotides: 9. There are 17 residues in the CDR3. For the CDR3, the DNA is TGTGCCATCAGTGAGTCGAAGTTACTAGCGGGAAAGAATGAGCAGTTCTTC. Its translation is CAISESKLLAGKNEQFF.

This clonotype showed up many times. The chain uses TRBV20-1 and TRBJ2-3; 8 nucleotides match TRBD1. V lost 3 bases to trimming and J lost 0 bases; unmatched junction nucleotides: 11. This CDR3 is built from 17 residues. Germline CDR1 and CDR2: DFQATT and SNEGSKA (reference sequence). This CDR3 reads CSASPPTGTGSTDTQYF. CDR3 nucleotide sequence: TGCAGTGCTAGCCCACCCACCGGGACAGGAAGCACAGATACGCAGTATTTT.

The chain joins TRBV7-2 to TRBJ2-1; D is possibly TRBD2 (5 bases). Trimming took off 1 base at V and 8 bases at J, with 6 bases between the two ends. The CDR3 has 12 residues. The germline V gene encodes CDR1 SGHTA and CDR2 FQGNSA. The CDR3: CASSLGLYEQFF. CDR3 sequence (DNA): TGTGCCAGCAGCTTAGGACTATATGAGCAGTTCTTC.

The chain links TRBV12-3 or TRBV12-4 to TRBJ2-2, with no clear D. The CDR3 runs to 17 residues. Trimming stripped 6 bases from V and 2 bases from J, with 19 bases between. CDR3 residues: CASSLTPGQQNTGELFF. CDR3 nucleotides: TGTGCCAGCAGCCTAACTCCCGGGCAGCAAAACACCGGGGAGCTGTTTTTT.

This clonotype has only a few counts. J is TRBJ2-7 and V is TRBV30; the D gene is possibly TRBD1 (5 bases). This CDR3 has 12 residues. The ends were cut back, 2 bases at V and 6 bases at J, with 11 bases in the middle. CDR1 is GTSNPN, CDR2 SVGIG, per germline (reference sequence). The chain's CDR3 is CAWSRQGLEQYF. CDR3 DNA sequence: TGTGCCTGGAGTAGGCAGGGCCTCGAGCAGTACTTC. Full variable domain (missing parts from reference TRBV30 and TRBJ2-7): SQTIHQWPATLVQPVGSPLSLECTVEGTSNPNLYWYRQAAGRGLQLLFYSVGIGQISSEVPQNLSASRPQDRQFILSSKKLLLSDSGFYLCAWSRQGLEQYFGPGTRLTVT.

This clonotype was seen many times. The chain combines TRBV5-1 with TRBJ2-5, with D perhaps matching TRBD1 (6 bases). CDR1 SGHRS and CDR2 YFSETQ come from the germline V gene. The germline V and J ends were trimmed by 4 bases and 2 bases, with 12 bases remaining between them. This CDR3 region has 14 residues. CDR3 residues: CASSTPGQQETQYF. The CDR3 coding sequence is TGCGCCAGCAGCACTCCGGGACAACAAGAGACCCAGTACTTC.

V is TRBV20-1 and J is TRBJ2-3; no reliable D call. Trimming cost V 5 bases and J 6 bases, with 12 bases left between them. The CDR3 totals 12 residues. Germline V gene sequence: CDR1 DFQATT, CDR2 SNEGSKA (reference sequence). CDR3 in amino acids: CSALDVQDTQYF. CDR3 sequence (DNA): TGCAGTGCTTTAGACGTACAGGATACGCAGTATTTT.

This clonotype was observed a few times. The chain uses TRBV5-6 and TRBJ2-2; D possibly matches TRBD1 or TRBD2 (6 bases each). V was trimmed by 6 bases and J by 4 bases, leaving 19 bases between them. This CDR3 is built from 16 residues. CDR1 and CDR2 (germline): SGHDT, YYEEEE. The CDR3 DNA sequence: TGTGCCAGCACTAATTTAGGGGGGCCGAGCACCGGGGAGCTGTTTTTT. This codes for CASTNLGGPSTGELFF.

This clonotype was counted at least ten times. V is TRBV30 and J is TRBJ2-1; no reliable D call. The V end lost 5 bases, the J end lost 4 bases, and 15 bases lay between the germline ends. In germline, CDR1 is GTSNPN, CDR2 SVGIG (reference sequence). The CDR3 has 14 residues. CDR3 sequence reads: CAWAGRTPYNEQFF. CDR3 bases: TGTGCCTGGGCCGGCAGGACGCCATACAATGAGCAGTTCTTC. Full variable domain (missing parts from reference TRBV30 and TRBJ2-1): SQTIHQWPATLVQPVGSPLSLECTVEGTSNPNLYWYRQAAGRGLQLLFYSVGIGQISSEVPQNLSASRPQDRQFILSSKKLLLSDSGFYLCAWAGRTPYNEQFFGPGTRLTVL.

This clonotype was seen a handful of times. This chain links TRBV24-1 with TRBJ2-6; 8 nucleotides align to TRBD1. Germline V gives CDR1 KGHDR, CDR2 SFDVKD. This CDR3 has 19 residues. Trimming at V came to 3 bases and at J to 0 bases, leaving 9 bases not matched to a gene. Here the CDR3 reads CATSDTDRDGDSGANVLTF. DNA for the CDR3: TGTGCCACCAGTGATACGGACAGGGATGGAGACTCTGGGGCCAACGTCCTGACTTTC.

This clonotype has only a few counts. V is TRBV30 and J is TRBJ1-1, with 11 bases identical to TRBD1. This CDR3 comprises 18 residues. Germline assignment: CDR1 GTSNPN and CDR2 SVGIG (reference sequence). V trimming: 2 bases; J trimming: 3 bases; junction bases outside the gene matches: 14. This CDR3 reads CAWSRLGQGVKRDTEAFF. CDR3 in DNA: TGTGCCTGGAGTAGGTTGGGACAGGGGGTCAAAAGGGACACTGAAGCTTTCTTT. Full variable domain (missing parts from reference TRBV30 and TRBJ1-1): SQTIHQWPATLVQPVGSPLSLECTVEGTSNPNLYWYRQAAGRGLQLLFYSVGIGQISSEVPQNLSASRPQDRQFILSSKKLLLSDSGFYLCAWSRLGQGVKRDTEAFFGQGTRLTVV.

This clonotype has just a few counts. The chain recombines TRBV30 with TRBJ2-1, with D uncertain. Germline V lookup: CDR1 GTSNPN, CDR2 SVGIG (reference sequence). V was trimmed by 0 bases and J by 9 bases, leaving 9 bases between them. This CDR3 contains 12 residues. The CDR3 protein is CAWSVRRSEQFF. The DNA for the CDR3 is TGTGCCTGGAGTGTACGGCGGAGTGAGCAGTTCTTC.

The V and J genes are TRBV12-3 or TRBV12-4 and TRBJ2-7, with 9 bases identical to TRBD1. V lost 5 bases, J lost 6 bases, and 14 bases stayed unmatched. The CDR3 is made up of 16 amino acids. CDR3 in amino acids: CASSPNLGTGSFEQYF. The DNA for the CDR3 is TGTGCCAGCAGTCCAAACCTCGGGACAGGGAGTTTCGAGCAGTACTTC.